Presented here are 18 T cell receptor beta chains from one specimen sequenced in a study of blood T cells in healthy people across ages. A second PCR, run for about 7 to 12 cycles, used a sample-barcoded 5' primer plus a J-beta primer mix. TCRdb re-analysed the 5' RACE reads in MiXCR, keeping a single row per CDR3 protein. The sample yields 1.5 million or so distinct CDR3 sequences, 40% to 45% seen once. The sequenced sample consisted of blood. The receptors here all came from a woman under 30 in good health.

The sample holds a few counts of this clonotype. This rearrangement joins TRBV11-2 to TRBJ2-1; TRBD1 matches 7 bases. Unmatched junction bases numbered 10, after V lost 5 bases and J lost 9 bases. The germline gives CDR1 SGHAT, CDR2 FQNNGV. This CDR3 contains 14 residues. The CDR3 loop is CASSDILGGVEQFF. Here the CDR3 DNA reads TGTGCCAGCAGCGACATCTTAGGGGGCGTTGAGCAGTTCTTC.

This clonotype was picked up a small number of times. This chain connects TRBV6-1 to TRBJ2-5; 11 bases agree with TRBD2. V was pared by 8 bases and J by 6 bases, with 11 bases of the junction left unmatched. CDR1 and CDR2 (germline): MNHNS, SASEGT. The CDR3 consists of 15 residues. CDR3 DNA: TGTGCCAGCGGCTCCTTAGCGGGAGGGCCAAAGACCCAGTACTTC. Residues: CASGSLAGGPKTQYF.

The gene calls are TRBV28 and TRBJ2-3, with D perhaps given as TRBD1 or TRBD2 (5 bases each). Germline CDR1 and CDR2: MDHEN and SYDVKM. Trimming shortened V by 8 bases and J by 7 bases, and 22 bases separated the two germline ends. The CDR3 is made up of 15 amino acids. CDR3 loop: CASGQGSEGANTQYF. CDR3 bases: TGTGCCAGCGGGCAGGGTTCTGAGGGCGCAAATACGCAGTATTTT.

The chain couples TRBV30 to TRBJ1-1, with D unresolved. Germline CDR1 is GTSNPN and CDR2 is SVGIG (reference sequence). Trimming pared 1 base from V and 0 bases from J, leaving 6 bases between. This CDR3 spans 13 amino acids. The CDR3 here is CAWSGYMNTEAFF. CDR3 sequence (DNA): TGTGCCTGGAGTGGGTATATGAACACTGAAGCTTTCTTT.

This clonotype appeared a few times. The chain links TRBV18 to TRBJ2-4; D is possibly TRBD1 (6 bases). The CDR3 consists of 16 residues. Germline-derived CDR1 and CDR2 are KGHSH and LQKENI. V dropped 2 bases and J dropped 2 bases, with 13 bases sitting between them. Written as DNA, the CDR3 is TGTGCCAGCTCACCAGTGGCAGGGGTGACCAAAAACATTCAGTACTTC. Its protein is CASSPVAGVTKNIQYF.

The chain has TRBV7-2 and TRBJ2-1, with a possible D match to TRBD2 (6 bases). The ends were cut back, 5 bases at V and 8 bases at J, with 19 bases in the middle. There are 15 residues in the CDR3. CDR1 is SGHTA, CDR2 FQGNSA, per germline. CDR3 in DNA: TGTGCCAGCAGCGTTACCTCGACTAGAATCCATGAGCAGTTCTTC. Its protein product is CASSVTSTRIHEQFF.

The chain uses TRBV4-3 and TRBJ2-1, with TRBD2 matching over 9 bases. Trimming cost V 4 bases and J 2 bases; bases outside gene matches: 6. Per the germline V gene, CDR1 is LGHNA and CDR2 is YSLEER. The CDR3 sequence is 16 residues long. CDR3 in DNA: TGCGCCAGCAGCCCCAGACCTAGCGGGGCCTACAATGAGCAGTTCTTC. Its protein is CASSPRPSGAYNEQFF.

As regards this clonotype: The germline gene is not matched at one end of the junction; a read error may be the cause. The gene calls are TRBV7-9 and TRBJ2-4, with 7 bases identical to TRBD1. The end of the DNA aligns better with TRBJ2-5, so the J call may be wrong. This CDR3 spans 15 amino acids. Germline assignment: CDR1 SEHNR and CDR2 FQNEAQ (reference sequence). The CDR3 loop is CASSWGDRDQGTQYF. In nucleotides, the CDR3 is TGTGCCAGCAGCTGGGGAGACAGGGATCAAGGGACCCAGTACTTC.

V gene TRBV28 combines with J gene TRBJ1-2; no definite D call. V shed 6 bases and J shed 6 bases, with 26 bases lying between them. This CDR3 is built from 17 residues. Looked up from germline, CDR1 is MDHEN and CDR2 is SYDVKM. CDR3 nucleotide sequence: TGTGCCAGCAGCAAAAACCGGACGGCGACCAGGTTCGATGGCTACACCTTC. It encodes CASSKNRTATRFDGYTF.

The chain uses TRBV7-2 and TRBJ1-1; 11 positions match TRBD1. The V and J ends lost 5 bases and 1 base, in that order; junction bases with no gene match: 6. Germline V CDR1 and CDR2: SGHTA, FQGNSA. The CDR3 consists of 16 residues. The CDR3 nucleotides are TGTGCCAGCAGCCAACGGACAGGGGGCAAGAACACTGAAGCTTTCTTT. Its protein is CASSQRTGGKNTEAFF.

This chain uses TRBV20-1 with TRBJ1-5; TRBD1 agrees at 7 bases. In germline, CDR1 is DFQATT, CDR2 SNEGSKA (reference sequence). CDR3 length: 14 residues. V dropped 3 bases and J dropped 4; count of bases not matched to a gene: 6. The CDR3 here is CSASNAGGNQPQHF. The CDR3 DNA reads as TGCAGTGCTAGTAACGCAGGGGGTAATCAGCCCCAGCATTTT.

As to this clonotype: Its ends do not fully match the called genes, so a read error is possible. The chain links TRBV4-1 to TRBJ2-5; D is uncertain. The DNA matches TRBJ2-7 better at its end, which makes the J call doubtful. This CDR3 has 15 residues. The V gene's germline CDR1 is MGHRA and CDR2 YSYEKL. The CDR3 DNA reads TGCGCCACCAGCCAAGATTGGGCCCTCGAGATCGAGCAGTACTTC. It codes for CATSQDWALEIEQYF.

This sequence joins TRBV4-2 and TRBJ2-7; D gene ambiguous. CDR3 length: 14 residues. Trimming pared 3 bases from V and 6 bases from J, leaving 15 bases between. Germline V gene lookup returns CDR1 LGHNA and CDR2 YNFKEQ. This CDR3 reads CASSHGPEGFEQYF. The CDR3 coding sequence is TGTGCCAGCAGCCACGGGCCTGAAGGGTTCGAGCAGTACTTC.

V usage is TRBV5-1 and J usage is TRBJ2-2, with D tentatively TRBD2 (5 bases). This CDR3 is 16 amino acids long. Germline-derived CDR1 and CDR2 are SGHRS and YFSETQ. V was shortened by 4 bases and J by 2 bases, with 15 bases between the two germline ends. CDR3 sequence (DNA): TGCGCCAGCAGCGTCGTAGCGAGAAGCAACACCGGGGAGCTGTTTTTT. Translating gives CASSVVARSNTGELFF.

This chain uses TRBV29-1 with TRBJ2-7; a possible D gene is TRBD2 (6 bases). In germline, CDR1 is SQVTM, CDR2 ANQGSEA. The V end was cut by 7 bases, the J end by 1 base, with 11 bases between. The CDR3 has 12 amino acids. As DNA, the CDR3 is TGCAGCGCCATAGCGGTGTCCTACGAGCAGTACTTC. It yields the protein CSAIAVSYEQYF.

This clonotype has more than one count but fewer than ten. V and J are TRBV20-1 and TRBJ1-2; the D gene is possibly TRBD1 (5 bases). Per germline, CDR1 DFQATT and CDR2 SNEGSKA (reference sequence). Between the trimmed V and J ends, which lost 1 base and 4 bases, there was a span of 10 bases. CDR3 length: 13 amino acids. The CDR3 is CSARVNRSYGYTF. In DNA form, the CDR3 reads TGCAGTGCTAGAGTGAACAGGAGCTATGGCTACACCTTC.

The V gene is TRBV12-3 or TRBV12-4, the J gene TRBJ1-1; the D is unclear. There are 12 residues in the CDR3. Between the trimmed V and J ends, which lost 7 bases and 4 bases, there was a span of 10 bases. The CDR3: CASTGLGTEAFF. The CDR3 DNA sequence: TGTGCCAGCACCGGACTTGGCACTGAAGCTTTCTTT.

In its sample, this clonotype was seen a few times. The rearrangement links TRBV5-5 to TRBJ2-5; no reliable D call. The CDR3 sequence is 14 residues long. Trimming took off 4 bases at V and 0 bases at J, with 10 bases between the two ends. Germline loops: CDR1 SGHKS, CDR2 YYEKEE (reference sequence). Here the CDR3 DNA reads TGTGCCAGCAGCCTGCCGATGGACCAAGAGACCCAGTACTTC. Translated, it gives CASSLPMDQETQYF.